The TCR beta chain under discussion was sequenced for a study of healthy donors' naive CD4 and CD8 T cells. Germline V gene data show CDR1 as LNHDA and CDR2 as SQIVND (reference sequence). Trimming cost V 3 bases and J 2 bases, with 10 bases left between them. The CDR3 extends over 14 amino acids. Each TCR library used roughly 510 ng of total RNA and a linear amplification protocol. MiXCR, applied by TCRdb to the reads, yields one record per CDR3 protein. Here the sample spans about 200,000 distinct CDR3 sequences, about 70% being singletons. Material: naive CD4+ and CD8+ T cells sorted from blood, pooled from several donors. J is TRBJ1-1 and V is TRBV19; D not certain. This TCR was recovered from a pool of human donors in good health; the sample pools cells from several healthy donors. In nucleotides, the CDR3 is TGTGCCAGTAGTATGTGGTCCAGAAACACTGAAGCTTTCTTT. This gives the protein CASSMWSRNTEAFF.